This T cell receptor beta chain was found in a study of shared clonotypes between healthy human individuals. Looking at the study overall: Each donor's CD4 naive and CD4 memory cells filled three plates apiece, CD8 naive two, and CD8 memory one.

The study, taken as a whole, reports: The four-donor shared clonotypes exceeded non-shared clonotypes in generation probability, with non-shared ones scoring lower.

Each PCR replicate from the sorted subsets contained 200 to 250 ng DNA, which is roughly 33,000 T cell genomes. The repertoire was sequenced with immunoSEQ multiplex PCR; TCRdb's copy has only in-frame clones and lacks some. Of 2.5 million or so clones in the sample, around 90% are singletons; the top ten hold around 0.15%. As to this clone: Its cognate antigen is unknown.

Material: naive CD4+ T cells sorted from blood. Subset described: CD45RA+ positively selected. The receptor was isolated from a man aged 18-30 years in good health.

Here the CDR3 reads CASSGPRGSTEAFF. The CDR3 DNA is TGTGCCAGCAGTGGCCCTAGGGGTAGCACTGAAGCTTTCTTT. The gene calls are TRBV2 and TRBJ1-1; D possibly corresponds to TRBD1 (5 bases). CDR1 SNHLY and CDR2 FYNNEI come from the germline V gene. The CDR3 spans 14 residues. V was cut by 4 bases and J by 4 bases, with 13 bases left in between.